A single sample gave rise to the 25 T cell receptor beta chains below, sequenced in a study of post-analysis software for immune sequencing data. Unique-molecular-identifier-tagged TCR beta cDNA libraries were used. One entry per CDR3 protein results from TCRdb running MiXCR on the PCR reads. The sample yields roughly 540,000 distinct CDR3 sequences, around 34% seen once. Broader study findings: Patients used about 5 TRBV segments, including TRBV5-6, TRBV5-1 and TRBV20-1, more often than controls.

These receptors' targets are unknown. Sequenced input: blood. These receptors were taken from a girl aged 2-17 years with multiple sclerosis.

CDR3 region: CASSLGLKNTETQYF. CDR3 sequence (DNA): TGTGCCAGCAGCTTGGGACTAAAGAACACGGAGACCCAGTACTTC. The chain couples TRBV11-2 to TRBJ2-5; 7 bases map to TRBD2. The germline V gene encodes CDR1 SGHAT and CDR2 FQNNGV. The CDR3 contains 15 residues. J lost 5 bases, V lost 3 bases, and 9 bases had no gene match.

Only one count was recorded for this clonotype. The chain carries TRBV2 and TRBJ1-1; D is possibly TRBD1 (5 bases). Germline V gene data show CDR1 as SNHLY and CDR2 as FYNNEI. The germline V and J ends were trimmed by 7 bases and 2 bases, with 14 bases remaining between them. The CDR3 runs 14 residues. This chain's CDR3 is CASKRGGSNTEAFF. The CDR3 DNA follows: TGTGCCAGCAAGCGGGGCGGATCTAACACTGAAGCTTTCTTT. The complete variable domain, with remaining parts taken from reference TRBV2 and TRBJ1-1, reads EPEVTQTPSHQVTQMGQEVILRCVPISNHLYFYWYRQILGQKVEFLVSFYNNEISEKSEIFDDQFSVERPDGSNFTLKIRSTKLEDSAMYFCASKRGGSNTEAFFGQGTRLTVV.

The chain combines TRBV6-1 with TRBJ1-2; D might be TRBD1 (6 bases). The CDR3 consists of 17 residues. V lost 2 bases, J lost 4 bases, and 20 bases lay in between. The germline V gene encodes CDR1 MNHNS and CDR2 SASEGT. DNA for the CDR3: TGTGCCAGCAGTGAACATCTGGGGGCCGTCACTAGCTATGGCTACACCTTC. It specifies CASSEHLGAVTSYGYTF.

The chain combines TRBV13 with TRBJ1-2; TRBD1 matches at 7 bases. The CDR3 covers 13 residues. The V and J ends lost 5 bases and 8 bases, in that order; junction bases with no gene match: 8. Germline CDR1 is PRHDT and CDR2 is FYEKMQ (reference sequence). The CDR3 here is CASSQPDREGYTF. Here the CDR3 DNA reads TGTGCCAGCAGCCAACCCGACAGGGAAGGCTACACCTTC.

On this clonotype itself: The junction and the germline gene differ at one end; a read error may be behind it. V usage is TRBV5-1 and J usage is TRBJ1-1; D is uncertain. This CDR3 comprises 14 residues. Per germline, CDR1 SGHRS and CDR2 YFSETQ. The CDR3 region is CASNLGVPNTEAFF. Here the CDR3 DNA reads TGCGCCAGCAACTTGGGAGTCCCGAACACTGAAGCTTTCTTT.

This clonotype was found a few times. The chain employs TRBV5-1 and TRBJ2-7; possibly TRBD1 for D (6 bases). Germline CDR1 and CDR2: SGHRS and YFSETQ. The CDR3 totals 14 residues. V lost 0 bases to trimming and J lost 5 bases, with 12 bases between them. The CDR3 loop is CASSLENRAHEQYF. The CDR3 DNA is TGCGCCAGCAGCTTGGAAAACAGGGCCCACGAGCAGTACTTC. The full variable domain, its missing parts supplied by reference TRBV5-1 and TRBJ2-7, is KAGVTQTPRYLIKTRGQQVTLSCSPISGHRSVSWYQQTPGQGLQFLFEYFSETQRNKGNFPGRFSGRQFSNSRSEMNVSTLELGDSALYLCASSLENRAHEQYFGPGTRLTVT.

The chain recombines TRBV20-1 with TRBJ2-7; 9 bases are a match to TRBD2. Looked up from germline, CDR1 is DFQATT and CDR2 is SNEGSKA (reference sequence). V shed 3 bases, J shed 4 bases, and the junction held 10 bases outside the gene matches. This CDR3 contains 15 residues. The chain's CDR3 is CSASGRLAGSYEQYF. The DNA for the CDR3 is TGCAGTGCTAGCGGTCGGCTAGCGGGGAGTTACGAGCAGTACTTC.

Details on this clonotype: A single base separates this from a much larger clone, so it may be a read error. Written as DNA, the CDR3 is TGTGCCAGCAGCTTTCGGGGCAGGAGCACAGATGCGCAGTATTTT. Residues: CASSFRGRSTDAQYF. This chain uses TRBV7-2 with TRBJ2-3; perhaps D is TRBD1 or TRBD2 (5 bases each). This CDR3 region has 15 residues. Germline V CDR1 and CDR2: SGHTA, FQGNSA.

This clonotype showed up many times. V gene TRBV12-3 or TRBV12-4 combines with J gene TRBJ2-7; D may be TRBD1 or TRBD2 (5 bases each). The length of the CDR3 is 14 residues. V lost 1 base, J lost 3 bases, and 10 bases lay in between. CDR3 DNA sequence: TGTGCCAGCAGTTTAGGAGGGGATCTCTACGAGCAGTACTTC. Translating gives CASSLGGDLYEQYF.

The V and J genes are TRBV28 and TRBJ1-5; D is uncertain. From germline, CDR1 is MDHEN and CDR2 SYDVKM. Trimming cost V 10 bases and J 6 bases, with 19 bases left between them. The CDR3 runs to 14 residues. In DNA form, the CDR3 reads TGTGCCACTGGAATCGGCGGAGGGAGTCAGCCCCAGCATTTT. Its translation is CATGIGGGSQPQHF.

This clonotype was detected a few times. This sequence joins TRBV12-3 or TRBV12-4 and TRBJ1-5, with D unresolved. With 6 bases removed from V and 5 bases from J, the gap between germline ends came to 11 bases. The CDR3 is made up of 13 amino acids. CDR3 protein: CASRQRRDQPQHF. CDR3 nucleotide sequence: TGTGCCAGCAGACAACGGCGGGATCAGCCCCAGCATTTT.

The rearrangement uses TRBV20-1 and TRBJ1-2; D is uncertain. This CDR3 region has 15 residues. Germline V lookup: CDR1 DFQATT, CDR2 SNEGSKA (reference sequence). The V end lost 0 bases, the J end lost 3 bases, and 14 bases lay between the germline ends. The CDR3 DNA reads TGCAGTGCTAGAGATGCCCGTGGAGGCGACTATGGCTACACCTTC. Amino acid sequence: CSARDARGGDYGYTF.

For this clonotype: Likely a read error: the CDR3 ends without its conserved phenylalanine or tryptophan. This rearrangement joins TRBV12-3 or TRBV12-4 to TRBJ2-5; no firm D call. V lost 6 bases to trimming and J lost 5 bases, with 7 bases between them. CDR3 size: 11 residues. The CDR3 sequence is CASRGSETQYV. For the CDR3, the DNA is TGTGCCAGCAGGGGCTCCGAGACCCAGTACGTC.

This chain links TRBV7-8 with TRBJ2-5, with 11 nucleotides matching TRBD2. This CDR3 contains 17 residues. V trimming: 1 base; J trimming: 1 base; junction bases outside the gene matches: 5. The germline CDR1 and CDR2 sequences are SGHVS and FQNEAQ. CDR3 nucleotides: TGTGCCAGCAGCTTAGTCGTCCTAGCGGGGGGCCAAGAGACCCAGTACTTC. It translates to CASSLVVLAGGQETQYF.

Remarks on this clonotype: It may be a read error: a sequence one base away is much more abundant. The J gene is TRBJ2-1, the V gene TRBV4-2; D perhaps matches TRBD1 (6 bases). TRBJ2-7 explains the end of the DNA better; the J call may be wrong. Germline loops: CDR1 LGHNA, CDR2 YNFKEQ. This CDR3 region has 17 residues. The CDR3 DNA follows: TGTGCCAGCAGCCAAGGCAGGGGTAGGGTATTATACAATGAGCAGTACTTC. It translates to CASSQGRGRVLYNEQYF.

The V call is TRBV7-2, the J call TRBJ2-4, with D possibly TRBD2 on 6 matching bases. The J call is doubtful: the DNA matches TRBJ2-7 better. The CDR3 extends over 14 amino acids. Looked up from germline, CDR1 is SGHTA and CDR2 is FQGNSA. CDR3 amino acids: CASSPQDGRGEQYF. In DNA, the CDR3 is TGTGCCAGCAGCCCCCAGGACGGGCGGGGCGAGCAGTACTTC.

This sequence joins TRBV6-6 and TRBJ2-5, with TRBD1 matching 8 bases. Trimming cost V 6 bases and J 0 bases; bases outside gene matches: 0. The germline gives CDR1 MNHNY, CDR2 SVGAGI (reference sequence). This CDR3 spans 13 amino acids. The CDR3 nucleotides read TGTGCCAGCAGGGGACAGGACCAAGAGACCCAGTACTTC. This gives the protein CASRGQDQETQYF.

V is TRBV5-1 and J is TRBJ2-5, with 9 bases identical to TRBD2. The CDR3 sequence is 17 residues long. Germline trimming cut 7 bases from V and 4 bases from J; bases unmatched to any gene: 17. The V gene's germline CDR1 is SGHRS and CDR2 YFSETQ. The CDR3 here is CASRPGLASVGRETQYF. CDR3 nucleotide sequence: TGCGCCAGCCGCCCGGGACTAGCCTCCGTAGGCCGAGAGACCCAGTACTTC.

This clonotype has a handful of counts. The CDR3, as DNA: TGCAGTGCGGGCGGGGGCGTCGGCAATCAGCCCCAGCATTTT. It translates to CSAGGGVGNQPQHF. The chain has TRBV20-1 and TRBJ1-5; tentative D call: TRBD1 (6 bases). CDR1 is DFQATT, CDR2 SNEGSKA, per germline (reference sequence). V lost 6 bases and J lost 2, with 14 bases in between. The CDR3 runs to 14 residues.

The rearrangement links TRBV6-5 to TRBJ2-4; possible D gene TRBD1, 7 bases. This CDR3 spans 14 amino acids. CDR1 is MNHEY, CDR2 SVGAGI, per germline. Trimming removed 2 bases from V and 4 bases from J, with 9 bases in between. CDR3 sequence: CASSYAGQKNIQYF. For the CDR3, the DNA is TGTGCCAGCAGTTACGCGGGACAGAAAAACATTCAGTACTTC.

This clonotype was detected many times. The chain combines TRBV7-8 with TRBJ2-5; 8 bases align to TRBD2. Gene TRBJ2-7 matches the end of the DNA better, so the J call may be wrong. The germline V gene has CDR1 SGHVS and CDR2 FQNEAQ. The CDR3 covers 15 residues. The CDR3 region is CASSPPGLGPYEQYF. DNA of the CDR3: TGTGCCAGCAGCCCCCCGGGACTAGGTCCTTACGAGCAGTACTTC.

The chain joins TRBV15 to TRBJ2-3, with TRBD2 matching over 9 bases. Per the germline V gene, CDR1 is LNHNV and CDR2 is YYDKDF (reference sequence). V lost 4 bases to trimming and J lost 0 bases; unmatched junction nucleotides: 8. This CDR3 is 17 amino acids long. The CDR3 here is CATSKRASGASTDTQYF. CDR3 nucleotides: TGTGCCACCAGCAAACGGGCTAGCGGGGCTAGCACAGATACGCAGTATTTT.

The sample holds a few counts of this clonotype. The chain is built from TRBV5-1 and TRBJ1-6; 7 nucleotides match TRBD1. The CDR3 sequence is 14 residues long. With V trimmed by 0 bases and J by 10 bases, 4 bases remained unmatched. The germline V gene has CDR1 SGHRS and CDR2 YFSETQ. The CDR3 nucleotides are TGCGCCAGCAGCTTGGGACAGGGTAGCTCACCCCTCCACTTT. Its protein product is CASSLGQGSSPLHF.

This clonotype is a singleton in its sample. This chain uses TRBV27 with TRBJ1-4; 9 bases agree with TRBD1. The V and J ends lost 8 bases and 6 bases, in that order; junction bases with no gene match: 10. CDR3 length: 15 residues. Germline CDR1 MNHEY, CDR2 SMNVEV (reference sequence). In nucleotides, the CDR3 is TGTGCCAGCCGTACGGACGGGACAGGGTATGAAAAACTGTTTTTT. Amino acids: CASRTDGTGYEKLFF.

A remark on this clonotype: This may come from a read error, since a much larger clone is one base off. The V and J genes are TRBV12-3 or TRBV12-4 and TRBJ2-1; 11 bases line up with TRBD1. This CDR3 has 14 residues. The CDR3, as DNA: TGTGCCGGCAGCCGGGACAGGGGGTACAATGAGCAGTTCTTC. It encodes CAGSRDRGYNEQFF.